The 4 T cell receptor beta chains reported below all come from one sample, sequenced in a study of cytotoxic CD8 clonotypes in ibrutinib-treated CLL. Assay: immunoSEQ multiplex PCR; the TCRdb copy retains only in-frame clones and omits some. Of roughly 180,000 clones listed, roughly 80% are singletons. Sample: PBMCs, taken after 24 months of ibrutinib treatment. These receptors all come from a human donor with chronic lymphocytic leukemia.

The chain employs TRBV5-8 and TRBJ2-7; D may be TRBD2 (5 bases). The CDR3 covers 12 residues. Germline CDR1 reads SGHTS; CDR2 reads YDEGEE. Deletions cut 5 bases from V and 4 bases from J, with 10 bases between. As DNA, the CDR3 is TGTGCCAGCAGGCGGAGGAAATACGAGCAGTACTTC. It encodes CASRRRKYEQYF.

V gene TRBV10-3 combines with J gene TRBJ1-1; tentative D call: TRBD1 (6 bases). V was clipped by 3 bases and J by 4 bases, with 12 bases between them. Germline V gene lookup returns CDR1 ENHRY and CDR2 SYGVKD. This CDR3 has 14 amino acids. The CDR3 is CAISEFDRSTEAFF. CDR3 bases: TGTGCCATCAGTGAATTTGACAGGAGCACTGAAGCTTTCTTT.

The chain is built from TRBV2 and TRBJ2-5; perhaps TRBD2 as D (5 bases). The CDR3 runs to 12 residues. V was cut by 7 bases and J by 3 bases, with 9 bases left in between. Germline-derived CDR1 and CDR2 are SNHLY and FYNNEI. CDR3 in DNA: TGTGCCAGCATGCGGGTCGAAGAGACCCAGTACTTC. Its translation is CASMRVEETQYF.

DNA of the CDR3: TGTGCCAGCAGGAGGGGGTTGAACACTGAAGCTTTCTTT. Its translation is CASRRGLNTEAFF. The V gene is TRBV6-5, the J gene TRBJ1-1; a possible D gene is TRBD1 (6 bases). This CDR3 is built from 13 residues. The V end was cut by 6 bases, the J end by 0 bases, with 8 bases between. Germline CDR1 is MNHEY and CDR2 is SVGAGI.